This T cell receptor (beta chain) was sequenced in a study of blood T cell repertoires in COVID-19. Looking at the study overall: PBMCs, B-cell-depleted T cells, or T cells provided the cDNA or gDNA that made up the material.

Authors' data handling: Nucleated cell number was recorded as an estimate derived from reference gene primer amplification. Profiled with immunoSEQ multiplex PCR; TCRdb holds only in-frame clones, not every one. V, J and clone size derive from that table, while D and trimming were established from the DNA sequence. The table shows 240,000 or so clones, with over 65% occurring only once. This CDR3 comprises 14 residues. Germline V gives CDR1 SGHDN, CDR2 FVKESK. J was trimmed by 4 bases and V by 5 bases; bases with no gene match: 3. Sequencing was performed on peripheral blood. The TCR sequence derives from a woman aged 80 or older with acute or convalescent COVID-19. V usage is TRBV14 and J usage is TRBJ2-7; 12 nucleotides agree with TRBD1. Written as DNA, the CDR3 is TGTGCCAGCAGCGTGGGACAGGGGGCTTACGAGCAGTACTTC. Protein product: CASSVGQGAYEQYF.